The rows below give T cell receptor beta chains drawn from one sample of a study of T cell changes during pregnancy in multiple sclerosis. Here immunoSEQ multiplex PCR was the method, and the copy in TCRdb shows in-frame clones only, minus some. The repertoire consists of some 120,000 clones, with roughly 90% occurring once and the leading ten covering 1.5%. Source: peripheral blood, taken in the third trimester of pregnancy. The receptors were sampled from a female donor with multiple sclerosis, enrolled in a pregnancy study. Both conserved end residues are part of each CDR3. A D gene is named only where the DNA matches it firmly. Clone size is not always given. Where it is, it says once, few, many or a class for expanded clones.

j_gene	abundance	d_gene	v_gene	CDR3nt	CDR3aa
TRBJ2-1	-	-	TRBV7-8	TGTGCCAGCAGCCTATCCCCGGGTTCTCAAAGGAATGAGCAGTTCTTC	CASSLSPGSQRNEQFF
TRBJ2-7	-	-	TRBV9	TGTGCCAGCAGCGCATCTCAGGTTTATGGGTCTCGACAGTACTTC	CASSASQVYGSRQYF
TRBJ2-3	-	TRBD2	TRBV5-4	TGTGCCAGCAGCCGGGACTACCTTGAGACAGATACGCAGTATTTT	CASSRDYLETDTQYF
TRBJ2-5	-	-	TRBV18	TGTGCCAGCTCACTGGAGAGAGAGACCCAGTACTTC	CASSLERETQYF
TRBJ2-7	-	TRBD2	TRBV30	TGTGCCTGGAGTGTACGGAAACTAGCGGGGGAAAGCGCCTACGAGCAGTACTTC	CAWSVRKLAGESAYEQYF
TRBJ1-2	few	-	TRBV5-1	TGCGCCACTTCCACAGGAGACCGTCGGGGCTACACCTTC	CATSTGDRRGYTF
TRBJ1-2	-	-	TRBV6-1	TGTGCCAGCAGTTTCAGAAACTATGGCTACACCTTC	CASSFRNYGYTF
TRBJ2-3	-	-	TRBV11-2	TGTGCCAGCAGCCCCCGTATAGATACGCAGTATTTT	CASSPRIDTQYF
TRBJ2-6	-	-	TRBV5-6	TGTGCCAGCAGCTTGAGTATGAGTTCTGGGGCCAACGTCCTGACTTTC	CASSLSMSSGANVLTF
TRBJ1-2	once	-	TRBV14	TGTGCCAGCAGCCAAGATGGTGCTTCCGGGAACGGCTACACCTTC	CASSQDGASGNGYTF
TRBJ2-7	-	-	TRBV5-6	TGTGCCAGCAGCTCGGGACTGGCCGAGCAGTACTTC	CASSSGLAEQYF
TRBJ2-3	-	TRBD2	TRBV18	TGTGCCAGCTCCTACCGGGCCAGAGGCATAGCGGGGGACGGGACGCAGTATTTT	CASSYRARGIAGDGTQYF
TRBJ1-1	-	-	TRBV6-5	TGTGCCAGCAGTACTGGACAGCAGAACACTGAAGCTTTCTTT	CASSTGQQNTEAFF
TRBJ2-1	-	TRBD1	TRBV5-4	TGTGCCAGCAGCTTTCCGGGACAGTCCTACAATGAGCAGTTCTTC	CASSFPGQSYNEQFF
TRBJ2-5	-	-	TRBV7-9	TGTGCCAGCAGCCCCCCGACTAGTCACCAAGAGACCCAGTACTTC	CASSPPTSHQETQYF
TRBJ2-1	few	TRBD2	TRBV2	TGTGCCAGCAGCCGCCCGCGGGAGGGGCATGAGCAGTTCTTC	CASSRPREGHEQFF
TRBJ2-1	-	-	TRBV6-1	TGTGCCAGCAGTGAAGCTGGACAGTATAACAATGAGCAGTTCTTC	CASSEAGQYNNEQFF
TRBJ2-3	-	-	TRBV5-1	TGCGCCAGCAGCCCCCGGGACACCTTTAGCACAGATACGCAGTATTTT	CASSPRDTFSTDTQYF
TRBJ1-2	-	-	TRBV28	TGTGCCAGCAATCGGGACTATGGCTACACCTTC	CASNRDYGYTF
TRBJ2-1	-	-	TRBV5-1	TGCGCCAGCAGTTTGGGGCTGGACAATGAGCAGTTCTTC	CASSLGLDNEQFF
TRBJ1-4	once	TRBD1	TRBV19	TGTGCCAGTAGGGCCCCGGGACAGTCTAATGAAAAACTGTTTTTT	CASRAPGQSNEKLFF
TRBJ1-3	-	-	TRBV7-2	TGTGCCAGCAGCGTGGACACCTCTGGAAACACCATATATTTT	CASSVDTSGNTIYF
TRBJ2-7	-	-	TRBV2	TGTGCCAGCAGGGGAGACACCACCCTCGGGGAGCAGTACTTC	CASRGDTTLGEQYF
TRBJ2-7	-	TRBD2	TRBV5-4	TGTGCCAGCAGCGGCAAGCGGGGGGCCTACGAGCAGTACTTC	CASSGKRGAYEQYF
TRBJ2-2	-	-	TRBV10-3	TGTGCCATCAGTGAGCCTGGGGCTCCGGACACCGGGGAGCTGTTTTTT	CAISEPGAPDTGELFF
TRBJ1-2	-	-	TRBV30	TGTGCCTGGAGTGTTTCCGGGAACTATGGCTACACCTTC	CAWSVSGNYGYTF
TRBJ2-2	-	TRBD1	TRBV7-9	TGTGCCAGCAGCTTTTTCCGGGACAGGGGGCCTGGGGAGCTGTTTTTT	CASSFFRDRGPGELFF
TRBJ2-7	-	TRBD2	TRBV28	TGTGCCAGCAGTGTCTCTAGCGGGAGTTTCTACGAGCAGTACTTC	CASSVSSGSFYEQYF
TRBJ2-4	once	-	TRBV9	TGTGCCAGCAGCGTAGGCGGGACCGGCAAAAACATTCAGTACTTC	CASSVGGTGKNIQYF
TRBJ2-7	-	TRBD1	TRBV10-2	TGCGCCAGCAGTCGACCGGGCGGGACAGGGGGTATACTAGCTTCCGAGCAGTACTTC	CASSRPGGTGGILASEQYF
TRBJ2-1	-	TRBD1	TRBV7-9	TGTGCCAGCAGCCCGACAGGGTTGTTTTACAATGAGCAGTTCTTC	CASSPTGLFYNEQFF
TRBJ1-2	-	TRBD1	TRBV6-5	TGTGCCAGCCACAGGGGTAACTATGGCTACACCTTC	CASHRGNYGYTF
TRBJ2-4	-	-	TRBV7-9	TGTGCCAGCAGCTTTCCCTCGGTCGTAGCCAAAAACATTCAGTACTTC	CASSFPSVVAKNIQYF
TRBJ2-2	-	-	TRBV29-1	TGCAGCGTTGAAATTAGCGGACACACCGGGGAGCTGTTTTTT	CSVEISGHTGELFF
TRBJ2-1	-	-	TRBV27	TGTGCCAGCAGTTTATGGGCGGGAAGCTCCTACAATGAGCAGTTCTTC	CASSLWAGSSYNEQFF
TRBJ1-5	-	-	TRBV10-2	TGCGCCAGCAGTGAGAGCACTCAGCCCCAGCATTTT	CASSESTQPQHF